This T cell receptor (beta chain) was obtained from a study of early T cells in non-severe SARS-CoV-2 infection. About the study: Unsorted whole blood bulk RNA was sequenced, with unpaired chains.

Attached unique molecular identifiers marked individual cDNA molecules. TCRdb analysed the 5' RACE reads with MiXCR anew, one entry per CDR3 protein. The sample yields under 65,000 distinct CDR3 sequences, roughly an eighth seen once. This clonotype was detected a few times. Its antigen remains unknown. Findings of the study overall: Lookups in VDJdb leaned toward anti-spike CD8 responses and missed private and CD4 specificities.

This receptor was obtained from an adult who was a healthcare worker with PCR-confirmed SARS-CoV-2 infection or an uninfected control (not recorded which). Specimen: whole blood.

CDR3 protein: CASSRRLAGDNEQFF. Written as DNA, the CDR3 is TGTGCCAGCAGCCGTAGACTAGCGGGGGATAATGAGCAGTTCTTC. The chain combines TRBV11-1 with TRBJ2-1; the match to TRBD2 covers 12 bases. There are 15 residues in the CDR3. CDR1 SGHAT and CDR2 FQDESV come from the germline V gene (reference sequence). V lost 5 bases, J lost 7 bases, and 6 bases stayed unmatched.